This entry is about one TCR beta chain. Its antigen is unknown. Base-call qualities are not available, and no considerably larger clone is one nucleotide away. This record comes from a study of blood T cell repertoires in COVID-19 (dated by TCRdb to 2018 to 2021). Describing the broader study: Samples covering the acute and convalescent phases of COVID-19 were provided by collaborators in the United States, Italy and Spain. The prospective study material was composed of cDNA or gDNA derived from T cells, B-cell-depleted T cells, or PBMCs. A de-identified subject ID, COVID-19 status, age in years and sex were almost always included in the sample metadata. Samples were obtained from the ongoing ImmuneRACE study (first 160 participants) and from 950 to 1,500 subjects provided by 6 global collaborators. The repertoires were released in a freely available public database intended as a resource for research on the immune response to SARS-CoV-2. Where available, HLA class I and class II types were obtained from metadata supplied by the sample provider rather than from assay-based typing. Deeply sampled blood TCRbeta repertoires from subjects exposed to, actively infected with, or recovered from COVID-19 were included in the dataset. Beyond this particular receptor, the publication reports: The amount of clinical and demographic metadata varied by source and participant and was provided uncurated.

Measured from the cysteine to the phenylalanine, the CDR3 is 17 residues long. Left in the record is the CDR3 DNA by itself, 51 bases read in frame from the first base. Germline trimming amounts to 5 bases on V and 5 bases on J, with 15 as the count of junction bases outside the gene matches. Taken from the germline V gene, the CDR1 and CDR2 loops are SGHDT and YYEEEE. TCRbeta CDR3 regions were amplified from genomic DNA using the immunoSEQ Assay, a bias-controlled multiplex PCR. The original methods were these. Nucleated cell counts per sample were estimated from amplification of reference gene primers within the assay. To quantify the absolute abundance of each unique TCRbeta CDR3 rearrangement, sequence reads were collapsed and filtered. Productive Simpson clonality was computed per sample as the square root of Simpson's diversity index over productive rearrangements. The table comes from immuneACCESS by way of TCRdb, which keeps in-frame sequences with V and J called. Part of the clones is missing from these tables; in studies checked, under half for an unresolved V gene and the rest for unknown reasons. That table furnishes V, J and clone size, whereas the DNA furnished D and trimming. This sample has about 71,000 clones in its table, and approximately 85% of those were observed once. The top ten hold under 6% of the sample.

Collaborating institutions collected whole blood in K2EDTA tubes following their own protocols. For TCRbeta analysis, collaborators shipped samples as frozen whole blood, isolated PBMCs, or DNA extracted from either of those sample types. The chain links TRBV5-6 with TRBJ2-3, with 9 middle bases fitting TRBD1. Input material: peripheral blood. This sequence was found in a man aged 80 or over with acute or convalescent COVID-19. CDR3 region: CASSFHSGTGLQDTQYF. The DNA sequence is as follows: TGTGCCAGCAGTTTCCACTCCGGGACAGGGTTGCAAGATACGCAGTATTTT.